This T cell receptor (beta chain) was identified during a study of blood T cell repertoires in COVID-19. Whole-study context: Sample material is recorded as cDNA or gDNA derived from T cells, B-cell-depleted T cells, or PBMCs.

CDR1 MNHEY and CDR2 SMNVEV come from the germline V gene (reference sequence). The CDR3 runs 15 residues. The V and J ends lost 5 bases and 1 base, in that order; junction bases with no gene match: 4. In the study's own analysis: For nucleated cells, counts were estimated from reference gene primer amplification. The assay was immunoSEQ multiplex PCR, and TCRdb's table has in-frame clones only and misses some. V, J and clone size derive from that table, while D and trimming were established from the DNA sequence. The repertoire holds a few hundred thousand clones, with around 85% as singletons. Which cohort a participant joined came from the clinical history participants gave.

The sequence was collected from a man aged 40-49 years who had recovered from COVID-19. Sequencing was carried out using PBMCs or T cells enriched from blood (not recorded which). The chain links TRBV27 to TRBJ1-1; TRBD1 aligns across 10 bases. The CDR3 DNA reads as TGTGCCAGCAGTCCGGGACAGGGGAGGAACACTGAAGCTTTCTTT. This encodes CASSPGQGRNTEAFF.